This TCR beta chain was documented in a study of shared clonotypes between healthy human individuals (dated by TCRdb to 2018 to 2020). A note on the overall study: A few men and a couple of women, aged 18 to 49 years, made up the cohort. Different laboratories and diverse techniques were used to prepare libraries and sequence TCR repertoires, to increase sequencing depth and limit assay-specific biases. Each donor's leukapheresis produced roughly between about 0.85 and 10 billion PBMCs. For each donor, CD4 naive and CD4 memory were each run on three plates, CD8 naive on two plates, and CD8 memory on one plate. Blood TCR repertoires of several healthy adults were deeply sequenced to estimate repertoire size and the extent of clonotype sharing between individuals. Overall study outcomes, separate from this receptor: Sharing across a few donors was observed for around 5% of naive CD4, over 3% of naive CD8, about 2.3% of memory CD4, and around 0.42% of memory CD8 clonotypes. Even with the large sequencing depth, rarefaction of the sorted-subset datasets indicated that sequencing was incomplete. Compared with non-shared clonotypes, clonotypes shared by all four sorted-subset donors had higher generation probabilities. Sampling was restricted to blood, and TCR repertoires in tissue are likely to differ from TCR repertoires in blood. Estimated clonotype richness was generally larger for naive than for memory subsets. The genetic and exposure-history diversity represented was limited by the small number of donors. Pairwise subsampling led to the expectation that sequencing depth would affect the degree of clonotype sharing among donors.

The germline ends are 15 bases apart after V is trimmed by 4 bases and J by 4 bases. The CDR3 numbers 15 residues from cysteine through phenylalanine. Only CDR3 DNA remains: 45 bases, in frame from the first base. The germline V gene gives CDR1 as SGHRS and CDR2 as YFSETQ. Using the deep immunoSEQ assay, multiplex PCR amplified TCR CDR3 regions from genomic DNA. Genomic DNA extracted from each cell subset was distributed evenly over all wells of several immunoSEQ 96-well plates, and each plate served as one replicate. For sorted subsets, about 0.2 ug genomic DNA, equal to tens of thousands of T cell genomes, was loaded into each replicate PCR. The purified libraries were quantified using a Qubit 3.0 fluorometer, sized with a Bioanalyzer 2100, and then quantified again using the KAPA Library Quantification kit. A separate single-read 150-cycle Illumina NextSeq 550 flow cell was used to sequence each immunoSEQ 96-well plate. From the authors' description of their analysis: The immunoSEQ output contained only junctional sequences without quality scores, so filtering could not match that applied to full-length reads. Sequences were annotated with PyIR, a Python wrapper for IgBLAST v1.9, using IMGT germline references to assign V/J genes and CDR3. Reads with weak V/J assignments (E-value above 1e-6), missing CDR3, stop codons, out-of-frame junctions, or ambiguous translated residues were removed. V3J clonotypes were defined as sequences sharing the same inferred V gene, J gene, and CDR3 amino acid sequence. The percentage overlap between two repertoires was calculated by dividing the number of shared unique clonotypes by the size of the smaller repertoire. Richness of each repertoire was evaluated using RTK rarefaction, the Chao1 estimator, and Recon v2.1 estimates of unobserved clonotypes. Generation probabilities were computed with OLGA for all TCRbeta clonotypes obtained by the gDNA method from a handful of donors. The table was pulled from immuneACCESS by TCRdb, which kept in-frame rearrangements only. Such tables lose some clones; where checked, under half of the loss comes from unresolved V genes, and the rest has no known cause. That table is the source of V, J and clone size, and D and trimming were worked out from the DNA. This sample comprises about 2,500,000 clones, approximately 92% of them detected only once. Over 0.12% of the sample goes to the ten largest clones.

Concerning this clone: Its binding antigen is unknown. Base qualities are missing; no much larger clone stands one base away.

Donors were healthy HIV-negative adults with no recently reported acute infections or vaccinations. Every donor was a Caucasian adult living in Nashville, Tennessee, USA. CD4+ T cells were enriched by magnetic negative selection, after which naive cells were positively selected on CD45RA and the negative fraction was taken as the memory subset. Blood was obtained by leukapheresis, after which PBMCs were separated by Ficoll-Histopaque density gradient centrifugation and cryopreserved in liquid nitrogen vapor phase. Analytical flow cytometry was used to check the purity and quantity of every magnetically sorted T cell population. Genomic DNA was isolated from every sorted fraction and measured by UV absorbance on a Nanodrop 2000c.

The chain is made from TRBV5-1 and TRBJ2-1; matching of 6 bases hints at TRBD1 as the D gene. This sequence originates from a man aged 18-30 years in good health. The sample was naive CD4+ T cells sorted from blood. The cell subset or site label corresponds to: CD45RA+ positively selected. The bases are TGCGCCAGCAGCCCCGATGGGACACAATACAATGAGCAGTTCTTC. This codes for CASSPDGTQYNEQFF.